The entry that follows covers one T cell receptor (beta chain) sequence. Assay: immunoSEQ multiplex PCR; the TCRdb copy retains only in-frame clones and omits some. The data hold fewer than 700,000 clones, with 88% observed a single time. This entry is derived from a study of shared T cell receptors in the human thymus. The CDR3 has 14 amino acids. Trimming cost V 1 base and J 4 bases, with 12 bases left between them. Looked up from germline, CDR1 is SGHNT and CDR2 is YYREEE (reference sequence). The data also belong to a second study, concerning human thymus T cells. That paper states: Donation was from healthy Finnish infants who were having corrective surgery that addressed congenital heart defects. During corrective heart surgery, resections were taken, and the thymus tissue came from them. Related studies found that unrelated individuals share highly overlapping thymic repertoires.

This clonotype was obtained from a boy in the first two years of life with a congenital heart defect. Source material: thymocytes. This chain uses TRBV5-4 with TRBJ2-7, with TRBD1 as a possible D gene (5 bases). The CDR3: CASSLSLGAYEQYF. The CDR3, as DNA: TGTGCCAGCAGCTTGTCCTTAGGGGCGTACGAGCAGTACTTC. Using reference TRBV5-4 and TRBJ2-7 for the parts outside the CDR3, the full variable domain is ETGVTQSPTHLIKTRGQQVTLRCSSQSGHNTVSWYQQALGQGPQFIFQYYREEENGRGNFPPRFSGLQFPNYSSELNVNALELDDSALYLCASSLSLGAYEQYFGPGTRLTVT.